This TCR beta chain was obtained from a study of blood T cell repertoires in COVID-19. As for the study in general: Whether acute or convalescent, the COVID-19 samples came from the United States, Italy and Spain.

Trimming cost V 4 bases and J 3 bases; bases outside gene matches: 5. The CDR3 is made up of 16 amino acids. Germline assignment: CDR1 LGHDT and CDR2 YNNKEL (reference sequence). Original analysis: The assay estimated nucleated cells by amplifying reference gene primers. Clones were read by immunoSEQ multiplex PCR, and TCRdb kept only the in-frame ones, dropping some. V, J and clone size reflect that table, while D and trimming were determined from the DNA. The sample lists some 160,000 clones, about four fifths occurring once. The receptor's source is a woman of 80 years or more with acute or convalescent COVID-19. V is TRBV3-1 (or the pseudogene TRBV3-2) and J is TRBJ2-1; 11 bases are a match to TRBD2. The sequencing input was peripheral blood. In nucleotides, the CDR3 is TGTGCCAGCAGCCGCCTGGGACTAGCGGACTACAATGAGCAGTTCTTC. It is translated as CASSRLGLADYNEQFF.